This entry lists 17 T cell receptor beta chains sequenced from one sample in a study of a mutant IDH1 vaccine in newly diagnosed glioma. Their antigens remain unidentified. Time point given: week 11, during vaccination. All doses held 300 ug of mutant IDH1 20-mer peptide, with topical imiquimod. Sequencing used immunoSEQ multiplex PCR; TCRdb keeps in-frame clones, though not all of them. The sample holds 57,000 or so clones, roughly four fifths seen once. Sequenced here: PBMCs, sampled from a glioma patient whose treatment included an IDH1 peptide vaccine. These receptors came from a young man with glioma.

The chain recombines TRBV9 with TRBJ1-4, with 11 bases fitting TRBD1. CDR3 length: 19 amino acids. V dropped 4 bases and J dropped 3; count of bases not matched to a gene: 14. Germline assignment: CDR1 SGDLS and CDR2 YYNGEE. For the CDR3, the DNA is TGTGCCAGCAGCCATCCGTGGACAGGGGGCGGGGTCCCTAATGAAAAACTGTTTTTT. Translation gives CASSHPWTGGGVPNEKLFF.

The CDR3 loop reads CASRGLVRGSYNEQFF. DNA for the CDR3: TGTGCCAGCAGGGGTCTAGTGAGGGGCTCCTACAATGAGCAGTTCTTC. The chain has TRBV27 and TRBJ2-1; D could derive from TRBD1 or TRBD2 (5 bases each). V was trimmed by 6 bases and J by 0 bases, leaving 15 bases between them. Germline V gene sequence: CDR1 MNHEY, CDR2 SMNVEV (reference sequence). The CDR3 has 16 amino acids.

The chain joins TRBV28 to TRBJ2-3, with 7 bases lining up with TRBD2. Unmatched junction bases numbered 12, after V lost 9 bases and J lost 12 bases. The CDR3 has 12 amino acids. CDR1 is MDHEN, CDR2 SYDVKM, per germline. The CDR3 spells CASFVGGGAQYF. CDR3 sequence (DNA): TGTGCCAGTTTTGTTGGGGGGGGTGCCCAGTATTTT.

V and J are TRBV7-2 and TRBJ2-5; no reliable D call. V dropped 1 base and J dropped 4 bases, with 13 bases sitting between them. The CDR3 runs 15 residues. Germline loops: CDR1 SGHTA, CDR2 FQGNSA. CDR3 coding DNA: TGTGCCAGCAGCTTAGGAATCAGGCATGGAGAGACCCAGTACTTC. Encoded protein: CASSLGIRHGETQYF.

This sequence joins TRBV27 and TRBJ2-7; D is ambiguous. Trimming removed 3 bases at V and 1 base at J, with 1 base between. Germline lookup yields CDR1 MNHEY and CDR2 SMNVEV (reference sequence). The CDR3 has 11 amino acids. Here the CDR3 reads CASSFSYEQYF. The CDR3, as DNA: TGTGCCAGCAGTTTTTCCTACGAGCAGTACTTC.

The chain is built from TRBV6-5 and TRBJ2-1, with 9 positions matching TRBD2. Germline V gene sequence: CDR1 MNHEY, CDR2 SVGAGI. With 4 bases clipped from V and 9 bases from J, the junction kept 4 bases outside the gene matches. The CDR3 runs to 13 residues. The CDR3 is CASSWLTSGEQFF. CDR3 in DNA: TGTGCCAGCAGTTGGTTGACTAGCGGTGAGCAGTTCTTC.

The chain carries TRBV9 and TRBJ2-1, with D possibly being TRBD2 (6 bases). This CDR3 comprises 16 residues. From germline, CDR1 is SGDLS and CDR2 YYNGEE. V gave up 2 bases and J gave up 1 base, with 13 bases separating them. This chain's CDR3 is CASSVGAGSSYNEQFF. DNA for the CDR3: TGTGCCAGCAGCGTTGGAGCGGGTAGTTCCTACAATGAGCAGTTCTTC.

This chain connects TRBV6-6 to TRBJ2-1; D remains unclear. Germline assignment: CDR1 MNHNY and CDR2 SVGAGI (reference sequence). The CDR3 runs to 14 residues. Trimming pared 7 bases from V and 0 bases from J, leaving 10 bases between. The CDR3 coding sequence is TGTGCCAGCACCGCCGTCAGCTCCTACAATGAGCAGTTCTTC. Protein: CASTAVSSYNEQFF.

The J gene is TRBJ2-5, the V gene TRBV14, with 8 bases matching TRBD2. CDR1 is SGHDN, CDR2 FVKESK, per germline. The CDR3 length is 19 residues. V lost 0 bases to trimming and J lost 2 bases; unmatched junction nucleotides: 14. This CDR3 is CASSQDWRVSGGPQETQYF. The DNA for the CDR3 is TGTGCCAGCAGCCAAGATTGGCGGGTATCGGGAGGGCCTCAAGAGACCCAGTACTTC.

The chain combines TRBV7-6 with TRBJ1-1, with TRBD1 as a possible D gene (5 bases). This CDR3 has 13 amino acids. Trimming took off 1 base at V and 8 bases at J, with 11 bases between the two ends. Germline V lookup: CDR1 SGHVS, CDR2 FNYEAQ. The CDR3 protein is CASSLVGQGEAFF. The CDR3 DNA reads as TGTGCCAGCAGCTTAGTCGGGCAGGGAGAAGCTTTCTTT.

The V and J genes are TRBV7-6 and TRBJ2-1; the D gene could be TRBD1 or TRBD2 (6 bases each). Germline CDR1 is SGHVS and CDR2 is FNYEAQ. CDR3 length equals 15 residues. Trimming cost V 3 bases and J 9 bases, with 18 bases left between them. In DNA form, the CDR3 reads TGTGCCAGCAGCTTTCTAGGGGGGATCGAAAGTGAGCAGTTCTTC. This gives the protein CASSFLGGIESEQFF.

The CDR3 DNA sequence: TGTGCCAGCAGGCTAACAGGGGTGGACACTGAAGCTTTCTTT. Translating it yields CASRLTGVDTEAFF. This rearrangement joins TRBV6-1 to TRBJ1-1; the match to TRBD1 covers 7 bases. Germline V gene lookup returns CDR1 MNHNS and CDR2 SASEGT. The CDR3 totals 14 residues. V was clipped by 6 bases and J by 3 bases; unmatched bases: 7.

This sequence joins TRBV19 and TRBJ2-5; 7 bases match TRBD2. J was trimmed by 3 bases and V by 6 bases; bases with no gene match: 10. The CDR3 is 15 amino acids. Germline lookup yields CDR1 LNHDA and CDR2 SQIVND (reference sequence). The CDR3 nucleotides are TGTGCCAGTAGCCGGGGCGCCGCGGGGGAAGAGACCCAGTACTTC. Translated: CASSRGAAGEETQYF.

The chain carries TRBV5-1 and TRBJ2-1; the match to TRBD2 covers 8 bases. From germline, CDR1 is SGHRS and CDR2 YFSETQ. The CDR3 has 15 residues. J was trimmed by 7 bases and V by 4 bases; bases with no gene match: 10. CDR3 protein: CASSLTSGAINEQFF. The CDR3 DNA is TGCGCCAGCAGCCTCACTAGCGGAGCGATAAATGAGCAGTTCTTC.

The V gene is TRBV18, the J gene TRBJ1-5; a possible D gene is TRBD1 (5 bases). Trimming cost V 1 base and J 6 bases, with 13 bases left between them. Germline V lookup: CDR1 KGHSH, CDR2 LQKENI. There are 15 residues in the CDR3. The CDR3: CASSPLSGGGQPQHF. Here the CDR3 DNA reads TGTGCCAGCTCACCACTGTCAGGTGGGGGTCAGCCCCAGCATTTT. Full variable domain (remainder filled in from reference TRBV18 and TRBJ1-5): NAGVMQNPRHLVRRRGQEARLRCSPMKGHSHVYWYRQLPEEGLKFMVYLQKENIIDESGMPKERFSAEFPKEGPSILRIQQVVRGDSAAYFCASSPLSGGGQPQHFGDGTRLSIL.

The chain employs TRBV27 and TRBJ1-1, with TRBD1 matching 7 bases. This CDR3 has 14 amino acids. The ends lost 8 bases at V and 3 bases at J; junction bases unmatched: 9. The germline V gene encodes CDR1 MNHEY and CDR2 SMNVEV (reference sequence). The CDR3 reads CASGPGQEYTEAFF. The CDR3 nucleotides read TGTGCCAGCGGGCCCGGACAGGAATACACTGAAGCTTTCTTT.

The chain employs TRBV15 and TRBJ1-1, with unresolved D. There are 15 residues in the CDR3. Germline V gene sequence: CDR1 LNHNV, CDR2 YYDKDF (reference sequence). V lost 9 bases, J lost 0 bases, and 17 bases lay in between. This CDR3 reads CATTPRIGMNTEAFF. CDR3 nucleotides: TGTGCCACTACGCCCAGGATCGGTATGAACACTGAAGCTTTCTTT.